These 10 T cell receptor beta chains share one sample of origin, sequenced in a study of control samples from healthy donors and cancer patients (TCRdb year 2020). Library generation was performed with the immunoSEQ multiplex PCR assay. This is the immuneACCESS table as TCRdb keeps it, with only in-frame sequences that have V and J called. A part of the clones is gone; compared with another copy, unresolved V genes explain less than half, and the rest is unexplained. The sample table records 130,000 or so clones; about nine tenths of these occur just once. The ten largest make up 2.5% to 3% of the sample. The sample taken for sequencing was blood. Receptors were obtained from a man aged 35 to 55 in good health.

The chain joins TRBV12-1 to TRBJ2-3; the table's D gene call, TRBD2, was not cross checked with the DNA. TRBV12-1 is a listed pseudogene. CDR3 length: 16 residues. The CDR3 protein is CASSFVAGGREDTQYF. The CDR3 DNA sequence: TGTGCCAGCAGCTTTGTTGCGGGGGGACGGGAAGATACGCAGTATTTT.

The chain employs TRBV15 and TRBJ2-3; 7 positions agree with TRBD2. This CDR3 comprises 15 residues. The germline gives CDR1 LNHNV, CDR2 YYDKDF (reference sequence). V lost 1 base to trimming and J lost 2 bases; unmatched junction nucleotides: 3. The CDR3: CATSRVGTNTDTQYF. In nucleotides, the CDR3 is TGTGCCACCAGCAGAGTCGGGACTAACACAGATACGCAGTATTTT.

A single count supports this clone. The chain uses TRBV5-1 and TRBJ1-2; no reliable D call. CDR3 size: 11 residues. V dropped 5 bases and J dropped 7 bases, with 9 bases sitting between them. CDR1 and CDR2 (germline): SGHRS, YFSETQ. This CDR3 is CASSYGFGYTF. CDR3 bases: TGCGCCAGCAGTTATGGGTTTGGCTACACCTTC. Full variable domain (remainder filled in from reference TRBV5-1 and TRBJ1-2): KAGVTQTPRYLIKTRGQQVTLSCSPISGHRSVSWYQQTPGQGLQFLFEYFSETQRNKGNFPGRFSGRQFSNSRSEMNVSTLELGDSALYLCASSYGFGYTFGSGTRLTVV.

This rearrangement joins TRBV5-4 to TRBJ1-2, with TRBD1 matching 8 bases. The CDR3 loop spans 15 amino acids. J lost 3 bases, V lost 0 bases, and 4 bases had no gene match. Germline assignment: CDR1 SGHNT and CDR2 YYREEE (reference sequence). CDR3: CASSLVDREDYGYTF. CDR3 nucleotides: TGTGCCAGCAGCTTGGTGGACAGGGAGGACTATGGCTACACCTTC.

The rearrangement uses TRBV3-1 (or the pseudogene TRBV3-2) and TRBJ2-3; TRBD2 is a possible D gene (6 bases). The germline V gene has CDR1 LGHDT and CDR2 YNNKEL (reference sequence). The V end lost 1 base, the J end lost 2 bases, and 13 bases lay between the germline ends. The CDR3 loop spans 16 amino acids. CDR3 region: CASSQGWSGPTDTQYF. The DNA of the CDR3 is TGTGCCAGCAGCCAAGGCTGGAGCGGGCCCACAGATACGCAGTATTTT.

For the CDR3, the DNA is TGTGCCAGCAGGAAGACTGAAACTAATGAAAAACTGTTTTTT. This translates into CASRKTETNEKLFF. The rearrangement joins TRBV6-5 to TRBJ1-4; no firm D call. CDR1 MNHEY and CDR2 SVGAGI come from the germline V gene. Trimming took 6 bases from V and 1 from J, leaving 9 bases between them. The CDR3 is 14 residues long.

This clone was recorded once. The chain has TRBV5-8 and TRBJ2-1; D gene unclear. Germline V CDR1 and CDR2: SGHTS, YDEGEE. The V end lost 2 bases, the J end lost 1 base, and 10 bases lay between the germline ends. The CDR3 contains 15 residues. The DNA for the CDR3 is TGTGCCAGCAGCTTTAGACTGACTTCCTACAATGAGCAGTTCTTC. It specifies CASSFRLTSYNEQFF.

CDR3 DNA: TGTGCCAGCAGCGTAGACGTGGGGGAAGCAGATACGCAGTATTTT. This gives the protein CASSVDVGEADTQYF. The chain links TRBV9 to TRBJ2-3; D assignment may be TRBD1 or TRBD2 (5 bases each). CDR1 is SGDLS and CDR2 is YYNGEE in the germline V gene. V lost 0 bases, J lost 4 bases, and 12 bases lay in between. The CDR3 covers 15 residues.

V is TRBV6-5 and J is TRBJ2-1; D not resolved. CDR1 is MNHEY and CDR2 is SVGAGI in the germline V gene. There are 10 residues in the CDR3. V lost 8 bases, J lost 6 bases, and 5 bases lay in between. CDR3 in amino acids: CASGSNEQFF. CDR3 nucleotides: TGTGCCAGCGGGTCCAATGAGCAGTTCTTC.

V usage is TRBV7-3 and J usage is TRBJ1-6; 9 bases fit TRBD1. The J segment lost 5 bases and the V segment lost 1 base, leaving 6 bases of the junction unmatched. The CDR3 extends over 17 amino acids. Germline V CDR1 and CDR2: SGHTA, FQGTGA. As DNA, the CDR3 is TGTGCCAGCAGCTTAAGGGGGACAGGGCCAGATAATTCACCCCTCCACTTT. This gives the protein CASSLRGTGPDNSPLHF.